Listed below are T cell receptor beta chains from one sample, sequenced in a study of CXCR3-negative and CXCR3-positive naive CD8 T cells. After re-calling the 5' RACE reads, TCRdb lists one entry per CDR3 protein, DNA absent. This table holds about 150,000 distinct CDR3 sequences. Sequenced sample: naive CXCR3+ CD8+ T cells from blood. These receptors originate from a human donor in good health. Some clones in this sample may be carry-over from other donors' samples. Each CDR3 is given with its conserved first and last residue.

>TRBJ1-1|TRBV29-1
CSVDFRPEGTEAFF
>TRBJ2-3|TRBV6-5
CASSSQGIRASGSADTQYF
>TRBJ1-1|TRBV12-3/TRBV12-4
CASSLDSYTEAFF
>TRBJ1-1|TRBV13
CASSFRQGTEAFF
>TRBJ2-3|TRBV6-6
CASRFTASTDTQYF
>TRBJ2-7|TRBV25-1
CASSESNTIYEQYF
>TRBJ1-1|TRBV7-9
CASSSPGGREAFF
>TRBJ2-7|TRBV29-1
CSVEVSGSYEQYF
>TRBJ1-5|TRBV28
CASSLQYSNQPQHF
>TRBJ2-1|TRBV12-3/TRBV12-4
CASSLAGVYNEQFF
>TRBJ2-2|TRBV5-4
CASTRVEGDTGELFF
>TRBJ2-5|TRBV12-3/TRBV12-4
CASSPSEETQYF
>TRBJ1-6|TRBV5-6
CASSLPSGGPSPLHF
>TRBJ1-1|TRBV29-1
CSVELGELNTEAFF
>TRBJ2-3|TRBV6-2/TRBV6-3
CASSYLAGATDTQYF
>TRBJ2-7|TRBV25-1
CASSVGYEQYF
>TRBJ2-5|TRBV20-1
CSVTRIAQETQYF
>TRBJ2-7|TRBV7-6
CASSWAGGSYEQYF
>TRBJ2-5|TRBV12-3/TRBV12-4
CASSPREGLETQYF
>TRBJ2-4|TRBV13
CASSLGVENIQYF
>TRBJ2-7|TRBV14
CASSQTTGLTYEQYF
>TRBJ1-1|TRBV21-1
CASSKEVPGVSRNTEAFF
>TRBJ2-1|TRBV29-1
CSAHPGTTDDEQFF
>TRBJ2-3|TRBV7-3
CASSLTGDLVHF
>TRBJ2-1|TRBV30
CAWSGGQGEIF
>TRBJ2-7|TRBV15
CATITHGRHYEQYF
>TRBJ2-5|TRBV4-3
CASSQEVGTTPGETQYF
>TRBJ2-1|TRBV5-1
CASSLGPGDGRGGEQFF
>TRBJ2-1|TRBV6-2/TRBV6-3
CASTIGTANEQFF
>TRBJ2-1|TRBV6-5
CASSPNSGAFYNEQFF
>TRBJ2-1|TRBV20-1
CSASRDYGSSYNEQFF
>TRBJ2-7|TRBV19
CASSMSGSSYEQYF
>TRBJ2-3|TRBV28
CASSLGTSGSGDTQYF
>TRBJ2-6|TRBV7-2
CASSLPRSSGANVLTF
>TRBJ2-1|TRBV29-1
CSEGAYNEQFF
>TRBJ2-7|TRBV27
CASSLISGATYEQYF
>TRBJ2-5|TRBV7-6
CASSSDSVEQETQYF
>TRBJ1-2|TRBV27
CASSPGQGAVGYTF
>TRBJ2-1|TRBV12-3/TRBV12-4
CASSSPPDEQFF
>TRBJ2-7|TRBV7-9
CASSSHGEGRSEQYF
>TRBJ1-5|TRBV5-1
CASSSPTFPRKSNQPQHF
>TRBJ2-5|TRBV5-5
CASSLELLTQETQYF
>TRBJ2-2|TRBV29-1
CSVEGSGGGNTGELFF
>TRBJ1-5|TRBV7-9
CASSIGGAGQPQHF
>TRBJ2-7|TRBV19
CASSIWAGETYEQYF
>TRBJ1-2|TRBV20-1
CSARDPMSRGGYTF
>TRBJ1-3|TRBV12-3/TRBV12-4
CASSLNRAEGGNTIYF
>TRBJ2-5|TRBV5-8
CAGRSPPGLADQETQYF
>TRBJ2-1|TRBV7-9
CASSPAGVGYNEQFF
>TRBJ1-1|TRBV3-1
CASSQFMRTHNTEAFF
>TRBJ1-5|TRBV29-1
CSVENGSNQPQHF
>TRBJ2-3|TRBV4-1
CASSLPQELADTSTDTQYF
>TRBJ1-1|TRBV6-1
CASSEAENTEAFF
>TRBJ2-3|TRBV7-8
CASSFATDLGDTQYF
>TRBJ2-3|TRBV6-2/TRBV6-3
CACEGGSGDTQYF
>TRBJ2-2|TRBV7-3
CASSLGQGGTGELFF
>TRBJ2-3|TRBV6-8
CASRVLWGLGDTQYF
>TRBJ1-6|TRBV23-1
CASSPTGESPLHF
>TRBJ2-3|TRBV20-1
CSARDLESSAGGRDTQYF
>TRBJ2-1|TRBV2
CASSAAGEINEQFF